This entry lists 23 T cell receptor beta chains sequenced from one sample in a study of cytomegalovirus exposure and HLA in healthy donors. PCR involved 60 Vbeta and 13 Jbeta primers. TCRdb's copy holds only in-frame clones and misses some; the assay was immunoSEQ multiplex PCR. Among under 200,000 clones, over 65% were seen once, and the ten largest hold about 2.4%. The specimen was PBMCs. The receptors were gathered from a man aged 60 to 69 in good health and CMV-seronegative.

The rearrangement links TRBV7-9 to TRBJ1-3; possible D gene TRBD1, 5 bases. Germline-derived CDR1 and CDR2 are SEHNR and FQNEAQ (reference sequence). Trimming left V 5 bases short and J 1 base short, with 12 bases between. The CDR3 spans 15 residues. Written as DNA, the CDR3 is TGTGCCAGCAGCCTAGGCGGGGGATCTGGAAACACCATATATTTT. Protein sequence: CASSLGGGSGNTIYF.

The J gene is TRBJ2-1, the V gene TRBV28, with 10 bases identical to TRBD2. The CDR3 length is 15 residues. Germline lookup yields CDR1 MDHEN and CDR2 SYDVKM. Trimming cost V 6 bases and J 9 bases; bases outside gene matches: 11. In DNA form, the CDR3 reads TGTGCCAGCAGGGGGCTAGCGGGAGAAAGGGGTGAGCAGTTCTTC. Translated, it gives CASRGLAGERGEQFF.

The rearrangement uses TRBV11-2 and TRBJ2-2, with 10 bases lining up with TRBD2. Losses at the gene ends were 5 bases for V and 5 bases for J; bases not matched to a gene: 2. Per germline, CDR1 SGHAT and CDR2 FQNNGV. There are 14 residues in the CDR3. CDR3 DNA: TGTGCCAGCAGCATACTAGCGGGGACCGGGGAGCTGTTTTTT. Protein: CASSILAGTGELFF.

The chain has TRBV6-5 and TRBJ2-3; D call uncertain. Trimming took off 6 bases at V and 13 bases at J, with 20 bases between the two ends. Germline V CDR1 and CDR2: MNHEY, SVGAGI. This CDR3 has 13 amino acids. Here the CDR3 DNA reads TGTGCCAGCAGCCAGGTTGTCAGCCAGAAGGAGTATTTT. This translates into CASSQVVSQKEYF.

The rearrangement uses TRBV7-2 and TRBJ2-7; 7 bases fit TRBD2. The germline gives CDR1 SGHTA, CDR2 FQGNSA. V was clipped by 5 bases and J by 5 bases; unmatched bases: 12. The CDR3 is made up of 15 amino acids. The DNA of the CDR3 is TGTGCCAGCAGCCCTCAAGGGCGGGAGTTCAACGAGCAGTACTTC. Protein sequence: CASSPQGREFNEQYF.

The chain has TRBV7-9 and TRBJ2-4; the D gene is possibly TRBD1 (6 bases). The V gene's germline CDR1 is SEHNR and CDR2 FQNEAQ (reference sequence). This CDR3 has 17 residues. Trimming stripped 1 base from V and 0 bases from J, with 13 bases between. In DNA, the CDR3 is TGTGCCAGCAGCTTAGTGCAGGGGCAGCTAGCCAAAAACATTCAGTACTTC. Amino acids: CASSLVQGQLAKNIQYF.

The chain couples TRBV15 to TRBJ2-1; the match to TRBD2 covers 7 bases. The CDR3 runs to 17 residues. V was clipped by 0 bases and J by 1 base; unmatched bases: 6. Germline CDR1 reads LNHNV; CDR2 reads YYDKDF (reference sequence). CDR3 nucleotide sequence: TGTGCCACCAGCAGAGATCGTGGGGAGGGGTCCTACAATGAGCAGTTCTTC. Its translation is CATSRDRGEGSYNEQFF. The full variable domain, rest sourced from reference TRBV15 and TRBJ2-1, is DAMVIQNPRYQVTQFGKPVTLSCSQTLNHNVMYWYQQKSSQAPKLLFHYYDKDFNNEADTPDNFQSRRPNTSFCFLDIRSPGLGDTAMYLCATSRDRGEGSYNEQFFGPGTRLTVL.

The chain uses TRBV5-4 and TRBJ2-2, with D unresolved. This CDR3 has 16 amino acids. The germline gives CDR1 SGHNT, CDR2 YYREEE (reference sequence). V lost 4 bases and J lost 1, with 14 bases in between. The CDR3, as DNA: TGTGCCAGCAGCACCGTCCAGGCCCTGAACACCGGGGAGCTGTTTTTT. Protein sequence: CASSTVQALNTGELFF.

The chain carries TRBV6-1 and TRBJ1-3, with 7 bases matching TRBD1. V shed 0 bases and J 1 base; nucleotides not matched to a gene: 6. This CDR3 contains 17 residues. CDR1 and CDR2 from the germline V gene are MNHNS and SASEGT. DNA of the CDR3: TGTGCCAGCAGTGAAGCGCTTGGGACAGTTTCTGGAAACACCATATATTTT. This codes for CASSEALGTVSGNTIYF.

The chain joins TRBV28 to TRBJ1-4, with D possibly TRBD1 on 5 matching bases. This CDR3 spans 13 amino acids. Germline assignment: CDR1 MDHEN and CDR2 SYDVKM. V was trimmed by 8 bases and J by 8 bases, leaving 15 bases between them. The CDR3 DNA reads TGTGCCAGCCGGATCGGGGGGATGGAAAAACTGTTTTTT. Translated, it gives CASRIGGMEKLFF.

The genes are TRBV5-8 and TRBJ2-3, with 14 bases identical to TRBD2. Germline CDR1 reads SGHTS; CDR2 reads YDEGEE. This CDR3 has 16 residues. Losses at the gene ends were 4 bases for V and 6 bases for J; bases not matched to a gene: 7. The CDR3 nucleotides read TGTGCCAGCAGCCCAGGACTAGCGGGAGGATGGGATACGCAGTATTTT. Its translation: CASSPGLAGGWDTQYF.

Relative to its sample, this clone is medium-sized. V is TRBV6-4 and J is TRBJ2-3; 16 bases are shared with TRBD2. The CDR3 contains 16 residues. Trimming at V came to 2 bases and at J to 4 bases, leaving 0 bases not matched to a gene. Germline loops: CDR1 MRHNA, CDR2 SNTAGT. The DNA for the CDR3 is TGTGCCAGCAGTGACGGGACTAGCGGGGGGGCAGATACGCAGTATTTT. Residues: CASSDGTSGGADTQYF.

This chain links TRBV5-1 with TRBJ2-1, with 8 bases aligning to TRBD1. There are 15 residues in the CDR3. Germline assignment: CDR1 SGHRS and CDR2 YFSETQ. J lost 5 bases, V lost 0 bases, and 4 bases had no gene match. The CDR3 here is CASSLGTGTNNEQFF. The CDR3 DNA reads TGCGCCAGCAGCTTGGGGACAGGGACCAACAATGAGCAGTTCTTC.

The chain has TRBV29-1 and TRBJ1-1; possibly TRBD1 for D (5 bases). Trimming removed 6 bases from V and 1 base from J, with 9 bases in between. CDR1 and CDR2 from the germline V gene are SQVTM and ANQGSEA. There are 12 residues in the CDR3. CDR3 DNA sequence: TGCAGCGTCCGCCAGGGGAACACTGAAGCTTTCTTT. It specifies CSVRQGNTEAFF. The variable domain in full, completed from reference TRBV29-1 and TRBJ1-1, reads SAVISQKPSRDICQRGTSLTIQCQVDSQVTMMFWYRQQPGQSLTLIATANQGSEATYESGFVIDKFPISRPNLTFSTLTVSNMSPEDSSIYLCSVRQGNTEAFFGQGTRLTVV.

This clone showed up just once. This rearrangement joins TRBV19 to TRBJ1-3; D is unresolved. Trimming stripped 3 bases from V and 3 bases from J, with 6 bases between. Looked up from germline, CDR1 is LNHDA and CDR2 is SQIVND (reference sequence). CDR3 length: 13 amino acids. CDR3 protein: CASSISLGNTIYF. As DNA, the CDR3 is TGTGCCAGTAGTATCTCTCTTGGAAACACCATATATTTT. Full variable domain (rest looked up from reference TRBV19 and TRBJ1-3): DGGITQSPKYLFRKEGQNVTLSCEQNLNHDAMYWYRQDPGQGLRLIYYSQIVNDFQKGDIAEGYSVSREKKESFPLTVTSAQKNPTAFYLCASSISLGNTIYFGEGSWLTVV.

The chain is built from TRBV7-6 and TRBJ2-2; TRBD2 matches 13 bases. Germline CDR1 SGHVS, CDR2 FNYEAQ. V shed 11 bases and J 5 bases; nucleotides not matched to a gene: 5. The CDR3 is 14 residues long. This CDR3 reads CAAGTSGETGELFF. The CDR3 DNA follows: TGTGCCGCGGGGACTAGCGGGGAAACCGGGGAGCTGTTTTTT.

CDR3 region: CASSMGLPRGQPQHF. In DNA, the CDR3 is TGTGCCAGTAGTATGGGACTCCCCCGGGGTCAGCCCCAGCATTTT. The chain recombines TRBV19 with TRBJ1-5; tentative D call: TRBD1 (5 bases). The germline V and J ends were trimmed by 3 bases and 6 bases, with 15 bases remaining between them. Germline V gene lookup returns CDR1 LNHDA and CDR2 SQIVND (reference sequence). CDR3 size: 15 residues. Using reference TRBV19 and TRBJ1-5 for the parts outside the CDR3, the full variable domain is DGGITQSPKYLFRKEGQNVTLSCEQNLNHDAMYWYRQDPGQGLRLIYYSQIVNDFQKGDIAEGYSVSREKKESFPLTVTSAQKNPTAFYLCASSMGLPRGQPQHFGDGTRLSIL.

The V and J genes are TRBV6-5 and TRBJ2-2, with D perhaps matching TRBD1 (6 bases). V was trimmed by 5 bases and J by 1 base, leaving 8 bases between them. Germline CDR1 is MNHEY and CDR2 is SVGAGI. This CDR3 has 14 amino acids. CDR3 sequence: CASSTDRNTGELFF. The CDR3 DNA is TGTGCCAGCAGTACGGACAGGAACACCGGGGAGCTGTTTTTT.

V is TRBV6-5 and J is TRBJ2-5; no clear D gene. Germline CDR1 is MNHEY and CDR2 is SVGAGI. With 7 bases removed from V and 1 base from J, the gap between germline ends came to 10 bases. The CDR3 has 13 amino acids. The DNA for the CDR3 is TGTGCCAGCACCCCCCCCGGCCAAGAGACCCAGTACTTC. Protein: CASTPPGQETQYF.

The chain combines TRBV19 with TRBJ1-6; 9 nucleotides line up with TRBD1. CDR1 is LNHDA, CDR2 SQIVND, per germline (reference sequence). The CDR3 runs to 17 residues. Unmatched junction bases numbered 19, after V lost 10 bases and J lost 9 bases. The CDR3 coding sequence is TGTGCCACCTCAGGAGGGACAGGGTTTGGCCGGGTTTCACCCCTCCACTTT. Amino acids: CATSGGTGFGRVSPLHF.

The V gene is TRBV10-3, the J gene TRBJ2-7; TRBD2 matches 8 bases. With V trimmed by 0 bases and J by 5 bases, 9 bases remained unmatched. The CDR3 loop spans 16 amino acids. The germline V gene has CDR1 ENHRY and CDR2 SYGVKD. CDR3 protein: CAISESRAGVEHEQYF. Here the CDR3 DNA reads TGTGCCATCAGTGAGTCGCGAGCGGGAGTCGAGCACGAGCAGTACTTC.

This clone was recorded only once. The CDR3 loop is CASSDTIQGIYGYTF. The CDR3 bases are TGTGCCAGCAGTGACACGATACAGGGAATTTATGGCTACACCTTC. V is TRBV6-1 and J is TRBJ1-2; D is possibly TRBD1 (6 bases). The V gene's germline CDR1 is MNHNS and CDR2 SASEGT. The germline V and J ends were trimmed by 3 bases and 5 bases, with 16 bases remaining between them. This CDR3 has 15 residues.

For this clone: At one end the junction does not follow the germline gene, possibly because of a read error. The gene calls are TRBV5-1 and TRBJ2-2, with 11 nucleotides matching TRBD1. This CDR3 region has 16 residues. Per the germline V gene, CDR1 is SGHRS and CDR2 is YFSETQ. Written as DNA, the CDR3 is TGCGCCAGCAGCTCAGGGACAGGGGGGAACACCGGGGGGCTGTTTTTT. Protein product: CASSSGTGGNTGGLFF.